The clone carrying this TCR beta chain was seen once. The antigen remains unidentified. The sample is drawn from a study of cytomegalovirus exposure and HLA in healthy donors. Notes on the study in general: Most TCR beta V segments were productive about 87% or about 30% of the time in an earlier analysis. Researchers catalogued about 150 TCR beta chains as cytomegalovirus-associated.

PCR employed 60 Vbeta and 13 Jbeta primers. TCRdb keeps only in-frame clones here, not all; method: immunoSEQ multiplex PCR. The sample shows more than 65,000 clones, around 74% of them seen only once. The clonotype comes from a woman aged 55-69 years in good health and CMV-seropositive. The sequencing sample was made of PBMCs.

The DNA of the CDR3 is TGTGCCAGCAACACGGGACAGGGCCTCTATAATTCACCCCTCCACTTT. This codes for CASNTGQGLYNSPLHF. The V call is TRBV19, the J call TRBJ1-6, with 9 bases aligning to TRBD1. This CDR3 is built from 16 residues. The germline gives CDR1 LNHDA, CDR2 SQIVND (reference sequence). The V segment lost 9 bases and the J segment 3 bases; nucleotides outside the gene matches: 9.